Listed below are T cell receptor beta chains from one sample, sequenced in a study of blood T cell repertoires in COVID-19. Sequencing used immunoSEQ multiplex PCR; TCRdb keeps in-frame clones, though not all of them. The table shows more than 250,000 clones, with around 87% occurring only once. The material sequenced was peripheral blood. The receptor source for this set is a man in his forties or fifties with active or convalescent COVID-19. Both conserved end residues are part of each CDR3. A D gene is named only where the DNA matches it firmly. The listing skips clone size in some rows; elsewhere it reads once, few, many or a size class.

J,size,V,D,CDR3,DNA
TRBJ1-1,-,TRBV5-1,TRBD1,CASSFQGANTEAFF,TGCGCCAGCAGCTTTCAGGGGGCCAACACTGAAGCTTTCTTT
TRBJ2-7,-,TRBV6-2/TRBV6-3,TRBD1,CASSSGQGLSYEQYF,TGTGCCAGCAGTTCGGGACAGGGGCTATCCTACGAGCAGTACTTC
TRBJ2-3,-,TRBV13,TRBD1,CASSTIAGTGLPRGPDTQYF,TGTGCCAGCAGCACCATAGCCGGGACAGGACTTCCCCGGGGTCCAGATACGCAGTATTTT
TRBJ2-3,few,TRBV24-1,-,CATSSSDTQYF,TGTGCCACCAGTTCTTCAGATACGCAGTATTTT
TRBJ1-2,-,TRBV27,-,CASSFNAGYGYTF,TGTGCCAGCAGTTTTAACGCGGGCTATGGCTACACCTTC
TRBJ2-5,-,TRBV2,-,CASNRGNQETQYF,TGTGCCAGCAATCGAGGGAACCAAGAGACCCAGTACTTC
TRBJ2-5,-,TRBV10-3,-,CAIGLQGRIETQYF,TGTGCCATCGGATTACAGGGACGGATAGAGACCCAGTACTTC
TRBJ2-3,-,TRBV30,TRBD1,CAWSGLAGGPDTQYF,TGTGCCTGGAGTGGTTTGGCAGGGGGCCCAGATACGCAGTATTTT
TRBJ2-3,-,TRBV5-4,-,CASRERGAGDTQYF,TGTGCCAGCAGGGAGAGGGGAGCGGGAGATACGCAGTATTTT
TRBJ2-7,-,TRBV4-3,-,CASSQDLGEDYEQYF,TGCGCCAGCAGCCAAGATCTAGGCGAGGACTACGAGCAGTACTTC
TRBJ1-4,-,TRBV28,-,CASSYRSGKLFF,TGTGCCAGCAGTTACCGGTCTGGAAAACTGTTTTTT
TRBJ1-6,-,TRBV2,-,CASSRDRGGFGSPLHF,TGTGCCAGCAGTAGAGACCGGGGAGGTTTCGGATCACCCCTCCACTTT
TRBJ2-2,few,TRBV9,-,CASSVGGTGELFF,TGTGCCAGCAGCGTAGGCGGGACCGGGGAGCTGTTTTTT
TRBJ1-3,-,TRBV7-2,-,CASSVVTGNTIYF,TGTGCCAGCAGTGTGGTTACAGGAAACACCATATATTTT
TRBJ2-1,-,TRBV3-1/TRBV3-2,-,CASSQVKGTGAYNEQFF,TGTGCCAGCAGCCAAGTTAAAGGGACTGGGGCGTACAATGAGCAGTTCTTC
TRBJ2-5,-,TRBV27,-,CASIPSETQYF,TGTGCCAGCATTCCTTCGGAGACCCAGTACTTC
TRBJ2-1,-,TRBV19,TRBD2,CASSIPFYGSGRNDEQFF,TGTGCCAGTAGTATCCCCTTCTATGGTAGCGGGAGAAACGATGAGCAGTTCTTC
TRBJ2-2,-,TRBV24-1,-,CATETGYYTGELFF,TGTGCCACCGAAACAGGGTATTACACCGGGGAGCTGTTTTTT
TRBJ1-4,once,TRBV2,-,CASSDGLLGEKLFF,TGTGCCAGCAGTGACGGTCTCCTCGGTGAAAAACTGTTTTTT
TRBJ2-7,-,TRBV28,TRBD1,CASSSTGTGLGEQYF,TGTGCCAGCAGTTCCACCGGGACAGGGCTTGGCGAGCAGTACTTC
TRBJ1-2,-,TRBV5-1,-,CATTPGGGTYGYTF,TGCGCCACCACTCCCGGGGGGGGCACCTATGGCTACACCTTC
TRBJ1-3,few,TRBV5-1,TRBD1,CASGQGQTGNTIYF,TGCGCCAGCGGACAGGGGCAAACTGGAAACACCATATATTTT
TRBJ1-2,-,TRBV14,-,CASSQVGYPGTF,TGTGCCAGCAGCCAAGTCGGCTACCCGGGCACCTTC
TRBJ1-4,few,TRBV29-1,TRBD1,CSVEPWTGTNEKLFF,TGCAGCGTTGAACCCTGGACAGGGACTAATGAAAAACTGTTTTTT
TRBJ1-2,few,TRBV5-1,TRBD1,CASSLAGQGFHRGYTF,TGCGCCAGCAGCTTGGCGGGACAGGGTTTCCACCGTGGCTACACCTTC
TRBJ1-2,-,TRBV6-5,TRBD1,CASTLMTGNYGYTF,TGTGCCAGCACCCTAATGACAGGGAACTATGGCTACACCTTC
TRBJ2-3,once,TRBV6-2/TRBV6-3,TRBD2,CASSWNPISGSPDTQYF,TGTGCCAGCAGTTGGAACCCAATAAGCGGGAGTCCCGATACGCAGTATTTT
TRBJ1-2,-,TRBV4-1,-,CASSQEVGWRPYGYTF,TGCGCCAGCAGCCAAGAGGTTGGGTGGCGGCCCTATGGCTACACCTTC
TRBJ1-4,-,TRBV18,-,CASSLQGLGEKLFF,TGTGCCAGCTCACTCCAGGGGTTGGGAGAAAAACTGTTTTTT
TRBJ2-1,-,TRBV10-3,TRBD1,CAISGGQGGGNEQFF,TGTGCCATCAGCGGGGGACAGGGAGGTGGCAATGAGCAGTTCTTC
TRBJ1-1,-,TRBV2,-,CASLPYRNTEAFF,TGTGCCAGCCTCCCGTACAGGAACACTGAAGCTTTCTTT
TRBJ2-7,-,TRBV5-6,TRBD2,CASSSRGSLSYEQYF,TGTGCCAGCAGCTCTCGCGGGAGCCTTTCCTACGAGCAGTACTTC
TRBJ2-1,-,TRBV2,-,CASSEFLANEQFF,TGTGCCAGCAGTGAATTTTTAGCAAATGAGCAGTTCTTC
TRBJ1-1,-,TRBV28,-,CASTGRSEAFF,TGTGCCAGCACAGGGCGATCTGAAGCTTTCTTT
TRBJ1-1,-,TRBV20-1,-,CSARINTEAFF,TGCAGTGCTAGAATAAACACTGAAGCTTTCTTT
TRBJ2-3,-,TRBV28,-,CASSQGPDTQYF,TGTGCCAGCAGTCAGGGTCCAGATACGCAGTATTTT
TRBJ1-3,-,TRBV9,TRBD1,CASSVGDRGSSGNTIYF,TGTGCCAGCAGCGTGGGTGACAGGGGGTCCTCTGGAAACACCATATATTTT
TRBJ2-3,-,TRBV30,TRBD2,CAWSKGSGGLTDTQYF,TGTGCCTGGAGTAAAGGGAGCGGGGGCCTCACAGATACGCAGTATTTT
TRBJ2-1,-,TRBV10-2,TRBD2,CASSKTSGSRDEQFF,TGCGCCAGCAGTAAGACTAGCGGGAGTCGGGATGAGCAGTTCTTC